The rows below give T cell receptor beta chains drawn from one sample of a study of OX40 agonist ivuxolimab in advanced cancers. Profiled with immunoSEQ multiplex PCR; TCRdb holds only in-frame clones, not every one. The data contain about 37,000 clones, around 87% of them singletons. The material was CD4+ or CD8+ T cells sorted from blood, obtained in a trial of the OX40 agonist ivuxolimab. These receptors were obtained from an adult with an advanced solid tumor such as melanoma, head and neck, liver or kidney cancer. CDR3s include the opening cysteine and the closing phenylalanine or tryptophan. Each record gives: J gene, D gene, clone size, V gene, CDR3 protein. D genes are given only for firm matches. Size is omitted from some rows. Given values are once, few, many or a class for expanded clones.

J gene: TRBJ1-3
D gene: -
clone size: -
V gene: TRBV5-5
CDR3 protein: CASSFDPSGNTIYF

J gene: TRBJ2-6
D gene: TRBD2
clone size: -
V gene: TRBV9
CDR3 protein: CASSVERAGGSSGANVLTF

J gene: TRBJ2-7
D gene: -
clone size: once
V gene: TRBV7-2
CDR3 protein: CASSPRGDYEQYF

J gene: TRBJ1-1
D gene: -
clone size: -
V gene: TRBV5-5
CDR3 protein: CASSPDSNTEAFF

J gene: TRBJ1-1
D gene: -
clone size: -
V gene: TRBV18
CDR3 protein: CASSPGLNTEAFF

J gene: TRBJ2-2
D gene: -
clone size: -
V gene: TRBV7-2
CDR3 protein: CASSIQVGELFF

J gene: TRBJ2-5
D gene: TRBD2
clone size: -
V gene: TRBV28
CDR3 protein: CASSSLAGDGKTQYF

J gene: TRBJ2-5
D gene: TRBD1
clone size: -
V gene: TRBV11-2
CDR3 protein: CASSFGTGVETQYF

J gene: TRBJ1-2
D gene: -
clone size: few
V gene: TRBV27
CDR3 protein: CASSFLLGTDNYGYTF

J gene: TRBJ2-7
D gene: -
clone size: -
V gene: TRBV7-3
CDR3 protein: CASSLTGSSYEQYF

J gene: TRBJ1-3
D gene: -
clone size: -
V gene: TRBV5-4
CDR3 protein: CASSLRGSGNTIYF

J gene: TRBJ1-3
D gene: TRBD1
clone size: -
V gene: TRBV25-1
CDR3 protein: CASSPIGQGGNTIYF

J gene: TRBJ1-1
D gene: -
clone size: -
V gene: TRBV2
CDR3 protein: CASSGAGIGAQAEAFF

J gene: TRBJ2-3
D gene: TRBD1
clone size: few
V gene: TRBV7-8
CDR3 protein: CASSLGTGHDTQYF

J gene: TRBJ1-5
D gene: -
clone size: once
V gene: TRBV19
CDR3 protein: CASSSPRGLGNQPQHF

J gene: TRBJ1-3
D gene: -
clone size: -
V gene: TRBV1
CDR3 protein: CTSSLLRMGGAGNTIYF

J gene: TRBJ1-3
D gene: -
clone size: -
V gene: TRBV7-2
CDR3 protein: CASSLAAGTGNTIYF

J gene: TRBJ1-6
D gene: -
clone size: -
V gene: TRBV6-5
CDR3 protein: CASKRPAQEPSPLHF

J gene: TRBJ2-3
D gene: -
clone size: -
V gene: TRBV7-9
CDR3 protein: CASSDGMADTQYF

J gene: TRBJ2-7
D gene: -
clone size: -
V gene: TRBV11-2
CDR3 protein: CASRRQALTYEQYF

J gene: TRBJ2-3
D gene: -
clone size: -
V gene: TRBV4-2
CDR3 protein: CASSQEGDTQYF

J gene: TRBJ1-6
D gene: -
clone size: -
V gene: TRBV7-3
CDR3 protein: CASSLFLESPLHF

J gene: TRBJ1-6
D gene: -
clone size: -
V gene: TRBV6-5
CDR3 protein: CASSLDRINSPLHF

J gene: TRBJ1-5
D gene: -
clone size: -
V gene: TRBV5-1
CDR3 protein: CASSPGGGNQPQHF

J gene: TRBJ1-2
D gene: -
clone size: -
V gene: TRBV6-5
CDR3 protein: CASSWGGSNYGYTF

J gene: TRBJ2-3
D gene: -
clone size: -
V gene: TRBV5-1
CDR3 protein: CASSSPQGFRTDTQYF

J gene: TRBJ2-1
D gene: TRBD2
clone size: -
V gene: TRBV5-1
CDR3 protein: CASSLEPAGAENEQFF

J gene: TRBJ2-7
D gene: -
clone size: -
V gene: TRBV5-1
CDR3 protein: CASSLDTGTSGEQYF

J gene: TRBJ2-3
D gene: TRBD1
clone size: -
V gene: TRBV4-3
CDR3 protein: CASSQDGQGAASDTQYF

J gene: TRBJ2-5
D gene: TRBD1
clone size: -
V gene: TRBV5-5
CDR3 protein: CASSLSGGRFQETQYF

J gene: TRBJ1-3
D gene: -
clone size: -
V gene: TRBV7-9
CDR3 protein: CASSQEGAAGNTIYF

J gene: TRBJ2-7
D gene: -
clone size: -
V gene: TRBV9
CDR3 protein: CASSVAVAAGEQYF

J gene: TRBJ1-2
D gene: -
clone size: -
V gene: TRBV9
CDR3 protein: CASSVGIGLGFNYGYTF

J gene: TRBJ2-3
D gene: -
clone size: -
V gene: TRBV9
CDR3 protein: CASSVEGRDLTDTQYF

J gene: TRBJ2-4
D gene: TRBD1
clone size: -
V gene: TRBV5-1
CDR3 protein: CASSSGQGGKNIQYF

J gene: TRBJ2-3
D gene: TRBD2
clone size: -
V gene: TRBV4-1
CDR3 protein: CASSQDPGGGTDTQYF

J gene: TRBJ2-3
D gene: TRBD1
clone size: -
V gene: TRBV2
CDR3 protein: CASIQGAPVDTQYF

J gene: TRBJ2-5
D gene: TRBD2
clone size: -
V gene: TRBV2
CDR3 protein: CASIDGTSGVETQYF

J gene: TRBJ1-1
D gene: -
clone size: -
V gene: TRBV2
CDR3 protein: CASRDASAEAFF

J gene: TRBJ2-3
D gene: TRBD2
clone size: -
V gene: TRBV7-2
CDR3 protein: CASSLVFSASGGADTQYF

J gene: TRBJ2-3
D gene: -
clone size: once
V gene: TRBV2
CDR3 protein: CASSLRIGGQLRNTDTQYF

J gene: TRBJ1-4
D gene: TRBD1
clone size: -
V gene: TRBV4-1
CDR3 protein: CASSQSGTGFEKLFF

J gene: TRBJ2-3
D gene: -
clone size: -
V gene: TRBV7-6
CDR3 protein: CASSSAGSSTDTQYF

J gene: TRBJ1-2
D gene: TRBD1
clone size: -
V gene: TRBV25-1
CDR3 protein: CASSGEGTGGWYGYTF

J gene: TRBJ2-5
D gene: -
clone size: -
V gene: TRBV7-2
CDR3 protein: CASSFGGQETQYF

J gene: TRBJ2-5
D gene: -
clone size: -
V gene: TRBV4-3
CDR3 protein: CASSQDRGETQYF

J gene: TRBJ2-1
D gene: TRBD1
clone size: -
V gene: TRBV7-2
CDR3 protein: CASSLLYGEGGSGFF

J gene: TRBJ2-1
D gene: -
clone size: -
V gene: TRBV7-9
CDR3 protein: CASSPETGRHSYNEQFF

J gene: TRBJ2-5
D gene: TRBD1
clone size: -
V gene: TRBV6-5
CDR3 protein: CASRTGEGAGETQYF

J gene: TRBJ2-5
D gene: -
clone size: -
V gene: TRBV5-1
CDR3 protein: CASSSGSQETQYF

J gene: TRBJ1-2
D gene: -
clone size: -
V gene: TRBV7-9
CDR3 protein: CASSLSGAVISGYTF

J gene: TRBJ1-1
D gene: TRBD1
clone size: -
V gene: TRBV11-2
CDR3 protein: CASSLGGTGGMNTEAFF

J gene: TRBJ1-2
D gene: -
clone size: -
V gene: TRBV9
CDR3 protein: CASSPQTGSHYGYTF

J gene: TRBJ1-2
D gene: -
clone size: -
V gene: TRBV27
CDR3 protein: CASRPVGQLANYGYTF

J gene: TRBJ1-2
D gene: -
clone size: medium-sized
V gene: TRBV2
CDR3 protein: CASSPGTGGYTF

J gene: TRBJ1-2
D gene: TRBD1
clone size: -
V gene: TRBV6-1
CDR3 protein: CASSEQGAGGYTF

J gene: TRBJ1-1
D gene: -
clone size: once
V gene: TRBV7-2
CDR3 protein: CASSLVRGNTEAFF

J gene: TRBJ2-2
D gene: -
clone size: -
V gene: TRBV19
CDR3 protein: CASSMPATNTGELFF

J gene: TRBJ1-1
D gene: -
clone size: -
V gene: TRBV7-9
CDR3 protein: CASSFQYGVEAFF

J gene: TRBJ1-5
D gene: -
clone size: -
V gene: TRBV2
CDR3 protein: CASSVPRDRPRNGPQHF